Presented here are 31 T cell receptor beta chains from one specimen sequenced in a study of blood T cells in healthy people across ages (dated by TCRdb to between 2014 and 2017). The library was produced with 5' RACE. TCRdb lists the instrument as Illumina HiSeq 2500. A second roughly 6 to 11 cycle PCR used a sample-barcoded 5' primer and a J-beta primer mix. Using fastp at Q25 and MiXCR, TCRdb reprocessed the public reads and kept productive beta chains. Records with the same CDR3 protein are collapsed into one entry carrying the most frequent genes and DNA. The sample includes approximately 1.5 million distinct CDR3 sequences, with 34% observed a single time. In total, the top ten clones hold about 11% of the sample. The sequenced sample was blood. Every receptor here comes from a woman aged 25 to 39 in good health.

The table lists this clonotype with a few counts. A much larger clone is a single base away; this may be a read error. V is TRBV5-6 and J is TRBJ2-1; maybe TRBD1 (5 bases). Germline CDR1 reads SGHDT; CDR2 reads YYEEEE. This CDR3 is 13 amino acids long. V lost 2 bases to trimming and J lost 4 bases, with 7 bases between them. As DNA, the CDR3 is TGTGCCAGCAGCTTTGACAGATACAATGAGCAGTTCTTC. Protein product: CASSFDRYNEQFF.

The CDR3 region is CASSSLDRGIETQYF. In DNA form, the CDR3 reads TGTGCCAGCAGTTCCCTGGACAGGGGAATAGAGACCCAGTACTTC. V gene TRBV27 combines with J gene TRBJ2-5; TRBD1 matches 9 bases. With 4 bases clipped from V and 4 bases from J, the junction kept 7 bases outside the gene matches. The CDR3 loop spans 15 amino acids. Germline V gene lookup returns CDR1 MNHEY and CDR2 SMNVEV (reference sequence).

This clonotype was detected a few times. The chain uses TRBV4-2 and TRBJ1-1; D possibly corresponds to TRBD1 (5 bases). Germline V gene lookup returns CDR1 LGHNA and CDR2 YNFKEQ. V lost 0 bases and J lost 3, with 5 bases in between. The CDR3 spans 13 residues. CDR3 sequence: CASSQEGHTEAFF. In DNA form, the CDR3 reads TGTGCCAGCAGCCAAGAGGGGCACACTGAAGCTTTCTTT.

Details on this clonotype: This sequence may be a read error, since a much larger clone differs from it by one base. V usage is TRBV5-5 and J usage is TRBJ2-3; possible D gene TRBD1, 6 bases. Germline assignment: CDR1 SGHKS and CDR2 YYEKEE (reference sequence). This CDR3 comprises 12 residues. CDR3 bases: TGTGCCAGCAGCAGTATGACAGGTACGCAGTATTTT. Translating it yields CASSSMTGTQYF.

This clonotype was counted between two and nine times. This chain joins TRBV25-1 and TRBJ2-3; D is undetermined. Trimming stripped 6 bases from V and 8 bases from J, with 18 bases between. Germline-derived CDR1 and CDR2 are MGHDK and SYGVNS. The CDR3 covers 14 residues. CDR3 in amino acids: CASSGDARLGTQYF. The CDR3 DNA reads as TGTGCCAGCAGCGGAGACGCTAGACTCGGTACGCAGTATTTT.

In this sample, this clonotype turned up once. At one end the junction does not follow the germline gene, possibly because of a read error. The chain uses TRBV30 and TRBJ2-7; no firm D call. This CDR3 comprises 11 residues. Germline loops: CDR1 GTSNPN, CDR2 SVGIG (reference sequence). CDR3 region: CAWSMSYGQYF. Written as DNA, the CDR3 is TGTGCCTGGAGTATGTCCTACGGGCAGTACTTC.

The chain carries TRBV20-1 and TRBJ1-5, with 7 bases aligning to TRBD1. The germline CDR1 and CDR2 sequences are DFQATT and SNEGSKA (reference sequence). With 7 bases clipped from V and 5 bases from J, the junction kept 11 bases outside the gene matches. This CDR3 region has 14 residues. CDR3 DNA sequence: TGCAGTGTCCAAAGGGGAGGGACAGATCAGCCCCAGCATTTT. Amino acids: CSVQRGGTDQPQHF.

This clonotype was found a few times. This rearrangement joins TRBV7-9 to TRBJ2-7, with D hard to call. Germline V lookup: CDR1 SEHNR, CDR2 FQNEAQ (reference sequence). The CDR3 totals 12 residues. Trimming shortened V by 1 base and J by 7 bases, and 8 bases separated the two germline ends. The CDR3 loop is CASSLGATEQYF. As DNA, the CDR3 is TGTGCCAGCAGCTTAGGGGCAACTGAGCAGTACTTC. Supplemented by reference TRBV7-9 and TRBJ2-7, the full variable domain reads DTGVSQNPRHKITKRGQNVTFRCDPISEHNRLYWYRQTLGQGPEFLTYFQNEAQLEKSRLLSDRFSAERPKGSFSTLEIQRTEQGDSAMYLCASSLGATEQYFGPGTRLTVT.

This clonotype was counted once. This chain joins TRBV20-1 and TRBJ2-4; no definite D call. The CDR3 has 16 amino acids. Germline V gene data show CDR1 as DFQATT and CDR2 as SNEGSKA (reference sequence). Deletions cut 4 bases from V and 2 bases from J, with 18 bases between. The CDR3, as DNA: TGCAGTGCTATAGCCTCTCGGTCAGTTTCCAAAAACATTCAGTACTTC. Amino acid sequence: CSAIASRSVSKNIQYF.

V gene TRBV3-1 combines with J gene TRBJ2-3; unclear D gene. The V gene's germline CDR1 is LGHDT and CDR2 YNNKEL (reference sequence). CDR3 length: 14 amino acids. V dropped 3 bases and J dropped 2 bases, with 9 bases sitting between them. In DNA form, the CDR3 reads TGTGCCAGCAGCCAGTCCGACACCACAGATACGCAGTATTTT. As protein: CASSQSDTTDTQYF.

About this clonotype: A read error may be the cause here, since a much bigger clone is one base away. The CDR3 loop reads CSARDRLGVYNEQFF. As DNA, the CDR3 is TGCAGTGCTAGAGATCGGCTAGGGGTGTACAATGAGCAGTTCTTC. The chain employs TRBV20-1 and TRBJ2-1, with D perhaps matching TRBD1 (5 bases). V shed 0 bases and J shed 4 bases, with 13 bases lying between them. The CDR3 extends over 15 amino acids. Germline loops: CDR1 DFQATT, CDR2 SNEGSKA (reference sequence).

The chain is built from TRBV20-1 and TRBJ1-6, with D perhaps TRBD1 (5 bases). The CDR3 has 14 amino acids. Germline V gene lookup returns CDR1 DFQATT and CDR2 SNEGSKA (reference sequence). Trimming took 0 bases from V and 5 from J, leaving 8 bases between them. For the CDR3, the DNA is TGCAGTGCTAGAGATCCCAGGGATAATTCACCCCTCCACTTT. It codes for CSARDPRDNSPLHF.

The V call is TRBV6-5, the J call TRBJ1-2; D possibly corresponds to TRBD1 (5 bases). CDR3 length equals 11 residues. Deletions cut 6 bases from V and 11 bases from J, with 13 bases between. CDR1 and CDR2 (germline): MNHEY, SVGAGI. The CDR3 sequence is CASRNPGGYTF. The CDR3 bases are TGTGCCAGCAGGAACCCCGGGGGGTACACCTTC.

For this clonotype: Being one base from a much bigger clone, this may be a read error. The chain carries TRBV5-1 and TRBJ2-7; 7 bases fit TRBD1. CDR1 is SGHRS, CDR2 YFSETQ, per germline. CDR3 length: 15 amino acids. The ends lost 1 base at V and 2 bases at J; junction bases unmatched: 6. The CDR3 spells CASSLQGTAPYEQYF. As DNA, the CDR3 is TGCGCCAGCAGCTTGCAAGGGACAGCCCCCTACGAGCAGTACTTC.

The chain is built from TRBV29-1 and TRBJ2-7; 9 nucleotides agree with TRBD1. Trimming took 7 bases from V and 6 from J; bases not matched to a gene: 10. The CDR3 is made up of 13 amino acids. The V gene's germline CDR1 is SQVTM and CDR2 ANQGSEA. In DNA form, the CDR3 reads TGCAGCGCCAACAGGGGGCAACACCTCGAGCAGTACTTC. The encoded protein is CSANRGQHLEQYF.

This clonotype has just a few counts. The genes are TRBV5-6 and TRBJ2-5; TRBD2 matches at 9 bases. The CDR3 consists of 18 residues. Per germline, CDR1 SGHDT and CDR2 YYEEEE. V gave up 0 bases and J gave up 2 bases; unmatched junction bases: 11. CDR3 DNA: TGTGCCAGCAGCTTGGAGAAGCGGGAGGCACATTATCAAGAGACCCAGTACTTC. This gives the protein CASSLEKREAHYQETQYF.

This clonotype was recorded many times. The chain carries TRBV20-1 and TRBJ2-5; D unresolved. Germline CDR1 is DFQATT and CDR2 is SNEGSKA (reference sequence). This CDR3 has 14 amino acids. The V and J ends lost 0 bases and 5 bases respectively, with 13 bases between them. CDR3 DNA sequence: TGCAGTGCTAGAGATCTTGGAGCCAGGGAGACCCAGTACTTC. This gives the protein CSARDLGARETQYF.

This clonotype is a singleton in its sample. The chain couples TRBV27 to TRBJ1-5, with a tentative D call TRBD1 (6 bases). Germline CDR1 MNHEY, CDR2 SMNVEV (reference sequence). Trimming pared 5 bases from V and 7 bases from J, leaving 15 bases between. This CDR3 contains 14 residues. CDR3 nucleotide sequence: TGTGCCAGCAGTCTGACGGGGGCAGGGCAGCCCCAGCATTTT. It encodes CASSLTGAGQPQHF.

In this sample, this clonotype turned up a few times. V and J are TRBV27 and TRBJ1-2; D remains ambiguous. V was shortened by 8 bases and J by 4 bases, with 11 bases between the two germline ends. This CDR3 comprises 12 residues. CDR1 and CDR2 (germline): MNHEY, SMNVEV (reference sequence). CDR3 nucleotide sequence: TGTGCCAGCGGACCCGGAGGCTATGGCTACACCTTC. Translating it yields CASGPGGYGYTF.

The chain employs TRBV27 and TRBJ1-5; 7 nucleotides align to TRBD1. The trim removed 6 bases at V and 0 bases at J, leaving 11 bases unmatched. Germline assignment: CDR1 MNHEY and CDR2 SMNVEV (reference sequence). CDR3 length: 17 amino acids. The CDR3 region has the DNA TGTGCCAGCAGCAGTTCCGGGACAGCGTATAGCAATCAGCCCCAGCATTTT. Amino acid sequence: CASSSSGTAYSNQPQHF.

CDR3 sequence reads: CASSLERGRPGDTQYF. The CDR3 nucleotides read TGCGCCAGCAGCCTTGAGCGGGGGCGCCCGGGGGATACGCAGTATTTT. V gene TRBV5-1 combines with J gene TRBJ2-3, with 8 positions matching TRBD2. CDR1 is SGHRS, CDR2 YFSETQ, per germline. The CDR3 runs to 16 residues. V was clipped by 4 bases and J by 6 bases; unmatched bases: 13.

The rearrangement uses TRBV5-1 and TRBJ2-7; the D gene is possibly TRBD1 (6 bases). In germline, CDR1 is SGHRS, CDR2 YFSETQ. V was cut by 7 bases and J by 4 bases, with 18 bases left in between. The CDR3 has 14 residues. The CDR3 bases are TGCGCCAGCGGCCGAGGGGACACTCGGTACGAGCAGTACTTC. Translated: CASGRGDTRYEQYF.

The V call is TRBV15, the J call TRBJ2-1; D is uncertain. From germline, CDR1 is LNHNV and CDR2 YYDKDF (reference sequence). V was shortened by 4 bases and J by 4 bases, with 8 bases between the two germline ends. The CDR3 has 13 amino acids. CDR3 protein: CATSIDTYNEQFF. DNA for the CDR3: TGTGCCACCAGCATCGATACGTACAATGAGCAGTTCTTC.

This clonotype was recorded once. The chain is built from TRBV20-1 and TRBJ2-2; TRBD2 matches 12 bases. The germline V gene has CDR1 DFQATT and CDR2 SNEGSKA (reference sequence). CDR3 length equals 15 residues. Trimming at V came to 1 base and at J to 5 bases, leaving 2 bases not matched to a gene. The CDR3 here is CSARVGTSGTGELFF. CDR3 nucleotides: TGCAGTGCTAGAGTTGGGACTAGCGGGACCGGGGAGCTGTTTTTT.

This clonotype was counted a single time. The chain employs TRBV5-1 and TRBJ1-2; TRBD1 matches at 8 bases. The germline gives CDR1 SGHRS, CDR2 YFSETQ. V dropped 4 bases and J dropped 3; count of bases not matched to a gene: 8. The CDR3 contains 15 residues. The CDR3 DNA is TGCGCCAGCAGCAAGACAGGGGAAGAGCACTATGGCTACACCTTC. It translates to CASSKTGEEHYGYTF.

This clonotype was recorded many times. The rearrangement links TRBV10-3 to TRBJ2-7; D is unresolved. Germline V CDR1 and CDR2: ENHRY, SYGVKD. Trimming removed 4 bases from V and 3 bases from J, with 4 bases in between. The CDR3 runs 11 residues. The CDR3 DNA is TGTGCCATCAGTGCCAACTACGAGCAGTACTTC. Translated, it gives CAISANYEQYF.

V usage is TRBV7-9 and J usage is TRBJ2-1; possible D gene TRBD2, 6 bases. V was pared by 5 bases and J by 3 bases, with 17 bases between. Germline CDR1 SEHNR, CDR2 FQNEAQ (reference sequence). The CDR3 contains 16 residues. This CDR3 reads CASSLMGGSFYNEQFF. The CDR3 DNA reads TGTGCCAGCAGCCTTATGGGGGGAAGCTTCTACAATGAGCAGTTCTTC.

The rearrangement uses TRBV3-1 and TRBJ2-1, with 9 bases identical to TRBD2. The CDR3 runs 18 residues. Trimming at V came to 0 bases and at J to 1 base, leaving 7 bases not matched to a gene. CDR1 and CDR2 (germline): LGHDT, YNNKEL (reference sequence). Written as DNA, the CDR3 is TGTGCCAGCAGCCAAGATATGAGGCGGGGGGGTTCCTACAATGAGCAGTTCTTC. It translates to CASSQDMRRGGSYNEQFF.

The rearrangement links TRBV20-1 to TRBJ2-1; D possibly corresponds to TRBD2 (7 bases). Germline values: CDR1 DFQATT, CDR2 SNEGSKA (reference sequence). This CDR3 spans 18 amino acids. V dropped 2 bases and J dropped 3 bases, with 23 bases sitting between them. CDR3 DNA: TGCAGTGCTAGAACCTTGGGGGGGCTAACGGTCCACTACAATGAGCAGTTCTTC. Its translation is CSARTLGGLTVHYNEQFF.

The chain employs TRBV19 and TRBJ1-5, with 8 bases that match TRBD1. This CDR3 comprises 14 residues. The V gene end was trimmed by 6 bases and the J gene end by 7 bases; junction bases not matched to a gene: 8. Germline CDR1 LNHDA, CDR2 SQIVND (reference sequence). The CDR3: CASSPTGVGQPQHF. The CDR3, as DNA: TGTGCCAGTAGCCCGACAGGGGTAGGCCAGCCCCAGCATTTT.

Many counts were recorded for this clonotype. The chain joins TRBV5-5 to TRBJ2-5, with 7 bases fitting TRBD1. The CDR3 contains 13 residues. J was trimmed by 5 bases and V by 2 bases; bases with no gene match: 3. Germline CDR1 and CDR2: SGHKS and YYEKEE (reference sequence). The CDR3 DNA is TGTGCCAGCAGCTTACAGGGGTATGAGACCCAGTACTTC. It yields the protein CASSLQGYETQYF.